These T cell receptor beta chains were read from a single sample in a study of T cell responses to AZD1222 COVID-19 vaccine. Some clones are missing from TCRdb's copy, which holds only in-frame ones; the method was immunoSEQ multiplex PCR. This sample has about 150,000 clones, with 88% found just once. Material: peripheral blood, obtained on day 0 of AZD1222 vaccination. The source of these receptors is an adult in good health. The CDR3 runs from the conserved cysteine through the conserved F or W. Each record gives: clone size, V gene, D gene, J gene, CDR3 protein, CDR3 DNA. D genes are given only for firm matches. Clone size appears in some rows only: once, few, many, or a class for an expanded clone.

clone size: NA
V gene: TRBV6-2/TRBV6-3
D gene: NA
J gene: TRBJ1-2
CDR3 protein: CASSQETGGYTF
CDR3 DNA: TGTGCCAGCAGTCAAGAGACAGGAGGCTACACCTTC

clone size: NA
V gene: TRBV5-1
D gene: NA
J gene: TRBJ2-1
CDR3 protein: CASSLWSQGSYNEQFF
CDR3 DNA: TGCGCCAGCAGCTTGTGGTCCCAGGGTTCCTACAATGAGCAGTTCTTC

clone size: NA
V gene: TRBV4-3
D gene: TRBD1
J gene: TRBJ2-7
CDR3 protein: CASSPGTDRGSYEQYF
CDR3 DNA: TGCGCCAGCAGCCCAGGCACGGACAGGGGCTCCTACGAGCAGTACTTC

clone size: once
V gene: TRBV5-1
D gene: TRBD1
J gene: TRBJ2-2
CDR3 protein: CASSLATGGPTGELFF
CDR3 DNA: TGCGCCAGCAGCTTGGCCACAGGGGGGCCCACCGGGGAGCTGTTTTTT

clone size: NA
V gene: TRBV28
D gene: NA
J gene: TRBJ2-7
CDR3 protein: CASSPYSYEQYF
CDR3 DNA: TGTGCCAGCAGTCCATACTCCTACGAGCAGTACTTC

clone size: NA
V gene: TRBV9
D gene: TRBD1
J gene: TRBJ2-1
CDR3 protein: CASSGGPGQVNNEQFF
CDR3 DNA: TGTGCCAGCAGCGGAGGACCTGGACAGGTTAACAATGAGCAGTTCTTC

clone size: NA
V gene: TRBV4-3
D gene: TRBD2
J gene: TRBJ2-7
CDR3 protein: CASSAGTRSSEQYF
CDR3 DNA: TGCGCCAGCAGCGCCGGGACTAGATCAAGCGAGCAGTACTTC

clone size: NA
V gene: TRBV29-1
D gene: TRBD2
J gene: TRBJ2-5
CDR3 protein: CSVEPLAGGHETQYF
CDR3 DNA: TGCAGCGTTGAGCCACTAGCGGGGGGGCATGAGACCCAGTACTTC

clone size: NA
V gene: TRBV6-5
D gene: TRBD1
J gene: TRBJ1-1
CDR3 protein: CASSPGTGVRTEAFF
CDR3 DNA: TGTGCCAGCAGCCCCGGGACAGGGGTTCGCACTGAAGCTTTCTTT

clone size: NA
V gene: TRBV4-1
D gene: TRBD1
J gene: TRBJ1-4
CDR3 protein: CASSPAPTGYNEKLFF
CDR3 DNA: TGCGCCAGCAGCCCGGCCCCGACAGGGTATAATGAAAAACTGTTTTTT

clone size: NA
V gene: TRBV19
D gene: TRBD1
J gene: TRBJ2-3
CDR3 protein: CATGTGATDTQYF
CDR3 DNA: TGTGCCACAGGGACAGGGGCCACAGATACGCAGTATTTT

clone size: NA
V gene: TRBV20-1
D gene: NA
J gene: TRBJ1-2
CDR3 protein: CSASKAGGYTF
CDR3 DNA: TGCAGTGCTAGTAAGGCCGGAGGCTACACCTTC

clone size: NA
V gene: TRBV18
D gene: NA
J gene: TRBJ2-5
CDR3 protein: CASSPSDTRTQYF
CDR3 DNA: TGTGCCAGCTCACCATCGGACACCAGGACCCAGTACTTC

clone size: NA
V gene: TRBV5-4
D gene: TRBD1
J gene: TRBJ1-2
CDR3 protein: CASSLAGTGGVYTF
CDR3 DNA: TGTGCCAGCAGCTTGGCCGGGACAGGGGGAGTCTACACCTTC

clone size: NA
V gene: TRBV3-1/TRBV3-2
D gene: NA
J gene: TRBJ2-1
CDR3 protein: CASSQDLASREKFF
CDR3 DNA: TGTGCCAGCAGCCAAGATCTTGCAAGTAGAGAAAAGTTCTTC